Sequencing of this T cell receptor (beta chain) was carried out in a study of vaccination effects on CD4 cells after COVID-19. Peptide-pool stimulation followed by sequencing identified expanded antigen-specific CD4+ clonotypes in the ViraFEST assay. Researchers isolated CD4+ T cells once 9 to 11 days of culture had elapsed. According to the study, vaccine recipients showed no prior SARS-CoV-2 infection and negative nucleocapsid antibodies. Using immunoSEQ multiplex PCR, the repertoire was profiled, and TCRdb retains in-frame clones only, with some absent. Counted here are about 60,000 clones, more than 80% occurring once; the ten biggest clones make up more than 2%. This clone was seen only a few times. Its matching antigen is unknown. The specimen comprised CD4+ T cells from PBMCs cultured with HCoV-229E spike peptides, sampled before COVID-19 vaccination. The origin of this receptor is a human donor who received a COVID-19 vaccine.

CDR3 DNA sequence: TGTGCCAGCGGCCCGGGACAGGGGTATTCACCCCTCCACTTT. Its translation: CASGPGQGYSPLHF. This rearrangement joins TRBV7-9 to TRBJ1-6, with TRBD1 matching over 10 bases. V dropped 8 bases and J dropped 8; count of bases not matched to a gene: 6. CDR3 length: 14 amino acids. The germline CDR1 and CDR2 sequences are SEHNR and FQNEAQ (reference sequence).